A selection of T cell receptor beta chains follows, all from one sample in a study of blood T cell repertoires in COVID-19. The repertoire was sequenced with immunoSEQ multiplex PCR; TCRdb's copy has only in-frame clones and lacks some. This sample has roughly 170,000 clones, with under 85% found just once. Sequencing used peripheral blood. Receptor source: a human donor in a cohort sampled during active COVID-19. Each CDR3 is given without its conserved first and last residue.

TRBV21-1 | ASSSHRTAGEEQY
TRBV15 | ATSSRTGPYEQY
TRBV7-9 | ASSHDPGTSGRGEQY
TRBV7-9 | ASSVRSTDTEAF
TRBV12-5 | ASALLRGRDNSPLH
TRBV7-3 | ASSLIGRQGGPQPQH
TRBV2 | ASKRRGGGTEAF
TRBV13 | ASSLLGRGSYEQY
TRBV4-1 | ASSQDPRLAGARETQY
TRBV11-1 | ASSNGAYEQY
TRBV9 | ASSVVGAGETQY
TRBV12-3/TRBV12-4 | ASSSGLNTEAF
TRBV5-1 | ASSLGAGGDTEAF
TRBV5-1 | ASRTGTGGEQY
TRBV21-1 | ASSTKVRGKSNTEAF
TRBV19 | ASSSSLNTGELF
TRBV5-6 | ASSRDLGAGTDTQY
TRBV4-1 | ASRGANYGYT
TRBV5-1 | ASRPGARSGANVLT
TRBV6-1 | ASSEGTSGGPTQDYEQY
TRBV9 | ASSVGGGVNQETQY
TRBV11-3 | ASSLGGESSYEQY
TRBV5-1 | ASSLGREQETQY
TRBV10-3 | AISDPTGGEFNEQF
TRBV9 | ASKAATGELF
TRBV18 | ASSPREMPTRGSYEQY
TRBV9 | ASSVPLAGTNTGELF
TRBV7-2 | ASSPPPTGPNEKLF
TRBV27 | ASSLERGVYEQY
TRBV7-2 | ASSPRPGQGSYEQY
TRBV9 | ASSITGTDTQY
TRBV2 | ASRTPGQGYEQY
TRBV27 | ASSLAIGADTQY
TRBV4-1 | ASSRGTGTVHEQY
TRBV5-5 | ASSLGGSGDTQY
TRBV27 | ASSLSGTAIYEQY
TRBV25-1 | ATQPPTGSIKAF
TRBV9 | ASSVSQGANYGYT
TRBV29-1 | SVKGTGNGNTEAF
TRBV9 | ASSAGTDWGYT
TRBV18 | ASSSSPRENTEAF
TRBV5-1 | ASTSAGRANTEAF
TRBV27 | ASSLGGTGQETQY
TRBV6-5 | ASSFNRDRSYEQY
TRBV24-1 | ATSADSQSSYNEQF
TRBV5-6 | ASSSTGDQPQH
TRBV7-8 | ASSPRQGGYT
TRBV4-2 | ASSLRDRGGGVRNEQF
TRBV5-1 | ASSYGQSTNEAF
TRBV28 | ASSFPRQGSGELF
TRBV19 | ASTSVAGGYNEQF
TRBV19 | ASSTLADTQY
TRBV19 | ASSMYSGGANNEQF
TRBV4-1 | ASSQDRSSGNTIY
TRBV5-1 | ASSPLGLNGYEQY
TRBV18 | ASSPPTGGRTEAF
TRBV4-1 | ASSQDSSTEYGYT
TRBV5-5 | ASSIGTGGNQPQH
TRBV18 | ASSPTGRFSYEQY